This T cell receptor beta chain comes out of a study of T cell responses to AZD1222 COVID-19 vaccine listed by TCRdb under 2021. Concerning the study at large: AZD1222 recipients given second doses at about 4 weeks or at about 12 weeks were pooled, since spike-specific TCR depth and breadth were not found to differ between the two schedules. Enrollment into the trials was organized by age into subgroups of 18-55, 56-69 and 70-plus years, and those subgroups contained approximately 160, 26 and 62 TCR-sequenced participants, respectively. TCR sequencing was performed for roughly 250 trial participants, of whom 200 to 220 were given two doses of AZD1222 and some 25 were given two doses of MenACWY control vaccine.

Taken with the paper, the label for time point translates to: baseline before first vaccination. The vaccinee samples were drawn from two UK trials, COV001 and COV002, one of which was a single-blind randomized controlled phase 2/3 trial testing AZD1222 (ChAdOx1 nCoV-19) in healthy adults. For TCRbeta chain sequencing, PBMC samples from trial participants were taken at day 0 and at day 28 after the second dose. Comment on this clone: Its antigen is not yet known. No quality values exist for individual bases; no much larger clone is one base distant.

Including cysteine and phenylalanine, the CDR3 has 13 amino acids. Of all the DNA, just the CDR3 is kept, 39 bases in frame from base 1. Deletion took 4 bases off V and 10 bases off J, with a span of 14 bases between the germline ends. According to the germline V gene, CDR1 reads MDHEN and CDR2 reads SYDVKM. What the work shows at the level of the full study, not this receptor alone: Participants were mostly white British and included more females than males, and it was suggested by the authors that clonal diversity may have been underestimated. Epitopes outside the regions mutated in the B.1.351 and B.1.1.7 variants were reportedly recognized by nearly half of the unique spike-specific TCRs. Because no day 14 peak-response samples were available, repertoires were characterized only after the peak T cell response. Conclusions about previously exposed vaccinees are limited, since just 5 to 7 AZD1222 recipients were seropositive for SARS-CoV-2 at baseline. After two AZD1222 doses, spike-specific TCR breadth and depth were significantly higher than at day 0 and than in MenACWY recipients. Vaccine-associated CD4 TCRs spanned the whole spike protein, with dominant responses in regions 160-218 and 743-854. In the small 56-69-year group, the increase in depth fell short of significance, most likely because of low power.

The CDR3 regions of human TCRbeta chains were subjected to immunosequencing. The source study handled its data this way. TCRs in the repertoires were compared against a reference library of SARS-CoV-2-specific TCRs that had been generated with the MIRA antigen-specificity platform. Breadth meant the fraction of unique TCRs that were SARS-CoV-2-associated, whereas depth meant the fraction of total T cells that were SARS-CoV-2-associated. Using the MIRA data, every spike-specific TCR was mapped to the spike region that the TCR reacted to and assigned to either a CD4 or a CD8 class. Log10-transformed breadth and depth values were compared by one-way ANOVA with Sidak's multiple comparisons tests. In TCRdb, the immuneACCESS table is reduced to in-frame sequences with V and J assigned. These tables do not hold every clone; where another copy was compared, an unresolved V gene accounts for under half, and the others remain unexplained. D and trimming come from the DNA, and the V and J calls and clone size come from that table. The sample contains about 130,000 clones, about 86% of them found a single time. The ten largest make up 10% to 15% of the sample.

This TCR was sampled from an adult in good health. This sample comprised peripheral blood, obtained on day 0 of AZD1222 vaccination. The V and J genes are TRBV28 and TRBJ1-5; no D gene call is confident. The CDR3 reads CASSWKPLVPQHF. The DNA sequence is TGTGCCAGCAGTTGGAAACCCCTCGTCCCCCAGCATTTT.